This TCR beta chain was identified during a study of CD8+ T cells in alopecia areata. Whole-study results and caveats: Lesional scalp exceeded normal scalp in clonality, especially in alopecia totalis/universalis. Normal skin's resident alphabeta T cells are also sequenced in scalp samples. The study found TCR sharing across patients less clear than in mice, possibly for HLA reasons.

Sorted populations comprised CD4+ and CD8+ T cells obtained from PBMCs. RNA was extracted and reverse transcribed into cDNA as the sequencing template. Profiling relied on immunoSEQ multiplex PCR, and the TCRdb table lists in-frame clones only, not all of them. The sample contains 120,000 to 150,000 clones, 62% of which appear only once. In the case of this clone: Its antigen is unknown. One end of the junction does not line up with germline, which may come from a read error.

CDR1 is MDHEN, CDR2 SYDVKM, per germline. CDR3 size: 11 residues. This clonotype was sampled from a human donor in good health. The source material was CD8+ T cells sorted from blood. The J gene is TRBJ1-2, the V gene TRBV28, with TRBD1 as a possible D gene (6 bases). DNA for the CDR3: TGTGCCAGCAGTAACGGACAGTCGAGATCCTTC. Protein sequence: CASSNGQSRSF.